The 13 T cell receptor beta chains below come from one sample, sequenced in a study of Graves' ophthalmopathy and Graves' hyperthyroidism. Using RNA transcripts, the TCR beta CDR3 regions were amplified. RT-PCR in the first round used HTBI primers; a second-round multiplex PCR followed. MiXCR was run by TCRdb on the multiplex PCR reads, yielding one entry per CDR3 protein. Of approximately 330,000 distinct CDR3 sequences listed, roughly a sixth are singletons. The specimen sequenced was peripheral blood. The receptors were gathered from an adult man with Graves' ophthalmopathy.

Only a few counts were recorded for this clonotype. Given a much more abundant clone one base away, this may be a read error. The chain uses TRBV30 and TRBJ2-7; D might be TRBD2 (5 bases). Germline V CDR1 and CDR2: GTSNPN, SVGIG (reference sequence). V was pared by 5 bases and J by 8 bases, with 22 bases between. The length of the CDR3 is 14 residues. CDR3 protein: CAWESRANLEKQYF. The CDR3 DNA reads TGTGCCTGGGAGTCGCGGGCGAACTTGGAGAAGCAGTACTTC.

Of note for this clonotype: The junction and the germline gene differ at one end; a read error may be behind it. The V and J genes are TRBV6-1 and TRBJ1-1, with no clear D. CDR1 MNHNS and CDR2 SASEGT come from the germline V gene. This CDR3 has 15 residues. As DNA, the CDR3 is TGTGTCAGCAGTGAAACGCTTCTATGGAACACTGAAGCTTTCTTT. This translates into CVSSETLLWNTEAFF.

This clonotype is classed as medium-sized. The chain joins TRBV12-3 or TRBV12-4 to TRBJ1-5; D possibly corresponds to TRBD1 (5 bases). V lost 10 bases, J lost 5 bases, and 12 bases lay in between. This CDR3 is built from 12 residues. The CDR3 nucleotides read TGTGCCACGAGCACGGGGCATCAGCCCCAGCATTTT. Translated: CATSTGHQPQHF.

The genes are TRBV12-3 or TRBV12-4 and TRBJ1-6; perhaps TRBD1 as D (6 bases). The ends were cut back, 6 bases at V and 10 bases at J, with 16 bases in the middle. This CDR3 has 14 residues. CDR3: CASSRDRFQSPLHF. The CDR3 DNA reads TGTGCCAGCAGCCGCGACAGGTTCCAGTCACCCCTCCACTTT.

This clonotype was observed at least ten times. The chain uses TRBV3-1 and TRBJ2-7; TRBD2 matches 7 bases. CDR3 length: 15 amino acids. Germline V gene data show CDR1 as LGHDT and CDR2 as YNNKEL (reference sequence). V shed 0 bases and J 3 bases; nucleotides not matched to a gene: 5. Written as DNA, the CDR3 is TGTGCCAGCAGCCAAGATTCTAGCGGAGTCTACGAGCAGTACTTC. This translates into CASSQDSSGVYEQYF.

The V and J genes are TRBV5-1 and TRBJ1-2; a possible D gene is TRBD1 (6 bases). V was cut by 4 bases and J by 4 bases, with 17 bases left in between. Germline assignment: CDR1 SGHRS and CDR2 YFSETQ. The CDR3 extends over 15 amino acids. The CDR3 spells CASSETAGQIYGYTF. The CDR3 DNA is TGCGCCAGCAGCGAAACCGCGGGACAAATCTATGGCTACACCTTC.

V and J are TRBV30 and TRBJ2-7; D not certain. The germline V gene has CDR1 GTSNPN and CDR2 SVGIG (reference sequence). The germline V and J ends were trimmed by 2 bases and 4 bases, with 9 bases remaining between them. This CDR3 comprises 12 residues. The CDR3 loop reads CAWSPQEYEQYF. The CDR3 region has the DNA TGTGCCTGGAGTCCCCAGGAGTACGAGCAGTACTTC.

The sample holds many counts of this clonotype. The chain joins TRBV7-3 to TRBJ1-1; D remains ambiguous. This CDR3 has 13 amino acids. Germline loops: CDR1 SGHTA, CDR2 FQGTGA. The ends were cut back, 4 bases at V and 7 bases at J, with 13 bases in the middle. CDR3 sequence: CASSSKVGGEAFF. CDR3 sequence (DNA): TGTGCCAGCAGCTCTAAGGTGGGAGGTGAAGCTTTCTTT.

The table lists this clonotype with many counts. The V call is TRBV7-2, the J call TRBJ2-7; TRBD1 aligns across 7 bases. The J segment lost 6 bases and the V segment lost 3 bases, leaving 11 bases of the junction unmatched. Germline lookup yields CDR1 SGHTA and CDR2 FQGNSA. This CDR3 contains 15 residues. The DNA of the CDR3 is TGTGCCAGCAGCTTTCCCAGGGGGTCTTCCCGCGAGCAGTACTTC. Protein: CASSFPRGSSREQYF.

This clonotype appeared many times. V is TRBV20-1 and J is TRBJ1-2; 7 nucleotides agree with TRBD1. V trimming: 6 bases; J trimming: 2 bases; junction bases outside the gene matches: 6. The length of the CDR3 is 13 residues. Looked up from germline, CDR1 is DFQATT and CDR2 is SNEGSKA (reference sequence). The CDR3 sequence: CSARKQGNYGYTF. For the CDR3, the DNA is TGCAGTGCCAGAAAACAGGGGAACTATGGCTACACCTTC.

The chain has TRBV3-1 and TRBJ2-2; TRBD2 is a possible D gene (6 bases). This CDR3 comprises 16 residues. V gave up 2 bases and J gave up 2 bases, with 12 bases separating them. In germline, CDR1 is LGHDT, CDR2 YNNKEL (reference sequence). In nucleotides, the CDR3 is TGTGCCAGCAGCCAAACACGCGGGACTAACACCGGGGAGCTGTTTTTT. Protein: CASSQTRGTNTGELFF.

In its sample, this clonotype was seen many times. The chain has TRBV29-1 and TRBJ1-2; 9 bases map to TRBD1. Germline assignment: CDR1 SQVTM and CDR2 ANQGSEA. The CDR3 runs 15 residues. The junction had 12 bases not matched to a gene; V was cut back by 3 bases and J by 7 bases. Written as DNA, the CDR3 is TGCAGCGTTGAGGAAATACAGGGGGCGGTCTTTGGCTACACCTTC. Translation gives CSVEEIQGAVFGYTF.

The sample holds many counts of this clonotype. This rearrangement joins TRBV13 to TRBJ2-2, with D perhaps assigned TRBD1 or TRBD2 (5 bases each). V was pared by 7 bases and J by 0 bases, with 9 bases between. Germline-derived CDR1 and CDR2 are PRHDT and FYEKMQ (reference sequence). This CDR3 region has 14 residues. The CDR3 sequence: CASTGRTNTGELFF. CDR3 nucleotides: TGTGCCAGCACGGGGCGGACGAACACCGGGGAGCTGTTTTTT.